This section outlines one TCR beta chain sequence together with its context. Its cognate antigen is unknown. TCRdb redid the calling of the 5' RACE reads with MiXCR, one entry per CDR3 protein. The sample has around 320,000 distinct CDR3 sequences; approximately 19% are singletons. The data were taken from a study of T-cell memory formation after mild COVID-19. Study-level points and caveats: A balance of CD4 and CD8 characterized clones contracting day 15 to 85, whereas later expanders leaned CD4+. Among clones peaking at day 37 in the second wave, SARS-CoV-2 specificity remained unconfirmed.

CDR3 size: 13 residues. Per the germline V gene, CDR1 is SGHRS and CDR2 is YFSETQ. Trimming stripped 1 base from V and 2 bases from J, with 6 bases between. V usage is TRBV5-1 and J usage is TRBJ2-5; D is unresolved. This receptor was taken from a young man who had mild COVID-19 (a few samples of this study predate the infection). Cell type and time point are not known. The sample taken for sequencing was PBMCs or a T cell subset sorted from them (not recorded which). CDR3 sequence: CASSLNVQETQYF. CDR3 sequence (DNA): TGCGCCAGCAGCTTGAACGTTCAAGAGACCCAGTACTTC.